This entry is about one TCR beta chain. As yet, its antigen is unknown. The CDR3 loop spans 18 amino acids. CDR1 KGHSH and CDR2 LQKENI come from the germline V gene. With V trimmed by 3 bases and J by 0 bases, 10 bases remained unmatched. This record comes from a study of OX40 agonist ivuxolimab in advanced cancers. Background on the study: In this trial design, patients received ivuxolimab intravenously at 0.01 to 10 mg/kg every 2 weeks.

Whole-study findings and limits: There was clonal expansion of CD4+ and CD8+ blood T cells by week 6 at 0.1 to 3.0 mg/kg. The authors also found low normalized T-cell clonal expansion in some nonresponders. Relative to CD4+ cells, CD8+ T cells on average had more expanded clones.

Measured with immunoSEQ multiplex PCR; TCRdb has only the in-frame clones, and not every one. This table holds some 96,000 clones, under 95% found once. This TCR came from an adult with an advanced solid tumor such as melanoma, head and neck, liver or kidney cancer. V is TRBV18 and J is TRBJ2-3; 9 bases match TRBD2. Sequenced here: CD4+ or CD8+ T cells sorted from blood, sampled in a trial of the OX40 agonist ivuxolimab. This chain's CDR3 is CASSPLDASGTSTDTQYF. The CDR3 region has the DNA TGTGCCAGCTCACCCTTGGATGCTAGCGGGACCAGCACAGATACGCAGTATTTT.